Below, 14 T cell receptor beta chains from the same sample are listed, as sequenced in a study of CD8+ T cells in alopecia areata. Isolated RNA was reverse transcribed into cDNA used as the sequencing template. This table comes from immunoSEQ multiplex PCR, and its TCRdb copy is limited to in-frame clones, with some not included. The sample records under 200,000 clones, less than 80% being singletons. Regarding treatment: oral pan-JAK inhibitor, 5-10 mg twice daily. The source was CD4+ T cells sorted from blood, collected at week 24, from a patient treated with tofacitinib. The receptors shown here come from a human donor with alopecia areata.

This chain uses TRBV27 with TRBJ1-2; 7 bases map to TRBD1. Germline V gene sequence: CDR1 MNHEY, CDR2 SMNVEV (reference sequence). CDR3 length: 12 amino acids. V trimming: 6 bases; J trimming: 8 bases; junction bases outside the gene matches: 6. CDR3 DNA: TGTGCCAGCAGGACTAACAGGGGAGGCTACACCTTC. Translated, it gives CASRTNRGGYTF.

The chain has TRBV30 and TRBJ1-5; D gene ambiguous. Germline V lookup: CDR1 GTSNPN, CDR2 SVGIG (reference sequence). CDR3 length: 10 residues. V was trimmed by 4 bases and J by 5 bases, leaving 3 bases between them. The CDR3 region has the DNA TGTGCCTGGAAGGATCAGCCCCAGCATTTT. This translates into CAWKDQPQHF.

In this sample, this clone turned up a few times. V gene TRBV4-1 combines with J gene TRBJ1-4; 7 bases fit TRBD1. V trimming: 5 bases; J trimming: 10 bases; junction bases outside the gene matches: 4. Germline V gene data show CDR1 as MGHRA and CDR2 as YSYEKL. The CDR3 loop spans 12 amino acids. The CDR3 DNA sequence: TGCGCCAGCAGCGACAGGGTTGCAAAACTGTTTTTT. The encoded protein is CASSDRVAKLFF.

CDR3 residues: CSVSGVNEQYF. CDR3 coding DNA: TGCAGCGTTTCAGGGGTGAACGAGCAGTACTTC. The chain joins TRBV29-1 to TRBJ2-7; perhaps TRBD1 as D (6 bases). CDR1 is SQVTM, CDR2 ANQGSEA, per germline. V dropped 5 bases and J dropped 5 bases, with 10 bases sitting between them. The CDR3 is 11 amino acids.

This chain uses TRBV4-1 with TRBJ2-2, with 7 nucleotides matching TRBD1. The V and J ends lost 8 bases and 6 bases, in that order; junction bases with no gene match: 21. Germline CDR1 MGHRA, CDR2 YSYEKL. CDR3 length: 18 amino acids. CDR3 coding DNA: TGCGCCAGCGAAACCTGGGTACAGGGGCGCGCGATCTCCGGGGAGCTGTTTTTT. Encoded protein: CASETWVQGRAISGELFF.

Only a few counts were recorded for this clone. V gene TRBV4-2 combines with J gene TRBJ1-1; 9 nucleotides align to TRBD1. This CDR3 is 14 amino acids long. With 4 bases clipped from V and 1 base from J, the junction kept 1 base outside the gene matches. CDR1 LGHNA and CDR2 YNFKEQ come from the germline V gene. CDR3 nucleotide sequence: TGTGCCAGCAGCCCACAGGGGGCGAACACTGAAGCTTTCTTT. Amino acids: CASSPQGANTEAFF.

CDR3 in amino acids: CASSLDGTNTEAFF. DNA for the CDR3: TGTGCCAGCAGTCTCGACGGGACGAACACTGAAGCTTTCTTT. The rearrangement uses TRBV4-2 and TRBJ1-1; D perhaps matches TRBD1 (5 bases). Trimming shortened V by 6 bases and J by 1 base, and 12 bases separated the two germline ends. The CDR3 is made up of 14 amino acids. The germline CDR1 and CDR2 sequences are LGHNA and YNFKEQ.

The chain uses TRBV20-1 and TRBJ1-6, with unresolved D. The CDR3 extends over 10 amino acids. V lost 6 bases and J 11 bases, leaving 8 bases between the germline ends. The germline V gene encodes CDR1 DFQATT and CDR2 SNEGSKA (reference sequence). CDR3 in amino acids: CSAAGPPLHF. CDR3 coding DNA: TGCAGTGCGGCGGGTCCACCCCTCCACTTT.

CDR3 coding DNA: TGTGCCTGGAGTGTTGGGAGGTCCCGCTACGAGCAGTACTTC. Protein sequence: CAWSVGRSRYEQYF. This chain joins TRBV30 and TRBJ2-7; tentatively, D is TRBD2 (6 bases). The CDR3 is 14 residues long. V lost 0 bases to trimming and J lost 3 bases, with 12 bases between them. The germline V gene encodes CDR1 GTSNPN and CDR2 SVGIG (reference sequence).

The J gene is TRBJ2-7, the V gene TRBV7-9; a possible D gene is TRBD2 (5 bases). The CDR3 runs 12 residues. CDR1 and CDR2 from the germline V gene are SEHNR and FQNEAQ (reference sequence). Between the trimmed V and J ends, which lost 2 bases and 7 bases, there was a span of 9 bases. CDR3 sequence reads: CASSLTGWEQYF. Written as DNA, the CDR3 is TGTGCCAGCAGCTTAACGGGGTGGGAGCAGTACTTC.

The J gene is TRBJ1-5, the V gene TRBV30; possibly TRBD1 for D (5 bases). The CDR3 totals 13 residues. V was trimmed by 3 bases and J by 7 bases, leaving 13 bases between them. Germline V gene lookup returns CDR1 GTSNPN and CDR2 SVGIG (reference sequence). The CDR3 nucleotides are TGTGCCTGGAGGGGGCAGGGAAGGCAGCCCCAGCATTTT. Translated: CAWRGQGRQPQHF.

Concerning this clone itself: Other nucleotide sequences from this sample produce the same CDR3. The chain joins TRBV6-5 to TRBJ2-7; the match to TRBD1 covers 8 bases. V was pared by 0 bases and J by 2 bases, with 3 bases of the junction left unmatched. The CDR3 is 15 amino acids. Looked up from germline, CDR1 is MNHEY and CDR2 is SVGAGI. The CDR3 loop reads CASSYSGQGPYEQYF. As DNA, the CDR3 is TGTGCCAGCAGTTACTCAGGACAGGGCCCCTACGAGCAGTACTTC.

The chain carries TRBV7-8 and TRBJ1-2, with D unclear. Trimming took 1 base from V and 4 from J, leaving 7 bases between them. The CDR3 has 13 residues. Germline V gives CDR1 SGHVS, CDR2 FQNEAQ. The CDR3 is CASSLGATYGYTF. The CDR3 DNA reads TGTGCCAGCAGCTTAGGGGCCACCTATGGCTACACCTTC.

This chain joins TRBV14 and TRBJ2-3; D might be TRBD2 (5 bases). The V gene lost 1 base and the J gene lost 0 bases, with 8 bases spanning the gap. There are 15 residues in the CDR3. Germline V gene sequence: CDR1 SGHDN, CDR2 FVKESK. CDR3 bases: TGTGCCAGCAGCCAAGGAGGGCCTAGCACAGATACGCAGTATTTT. Translating gives CASSQGGPSTDTQYF.